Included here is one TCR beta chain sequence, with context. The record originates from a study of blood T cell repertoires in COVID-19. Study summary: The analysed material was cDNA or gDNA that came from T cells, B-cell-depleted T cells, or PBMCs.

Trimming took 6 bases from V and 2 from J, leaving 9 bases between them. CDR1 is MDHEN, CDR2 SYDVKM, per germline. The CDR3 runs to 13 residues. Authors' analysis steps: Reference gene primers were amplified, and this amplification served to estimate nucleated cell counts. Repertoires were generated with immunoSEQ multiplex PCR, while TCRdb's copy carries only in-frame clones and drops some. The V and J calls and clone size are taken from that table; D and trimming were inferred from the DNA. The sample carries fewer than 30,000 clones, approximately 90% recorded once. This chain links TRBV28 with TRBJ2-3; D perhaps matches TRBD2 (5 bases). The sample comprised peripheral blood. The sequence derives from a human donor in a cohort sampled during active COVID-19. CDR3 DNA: TGTGCCAGCAGACGGGGTCCCACAGATACGCAGTATTTT. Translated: CASRRGPTDTQYF.